This TCR beta chain was retrieved from a study of T cells after yellow fever vaccination. General study results and limits: FACS-sorted repertoires might harbor abundant contaminating clonotypes from the bulk population. Post-booster reappearance was seen for most primary-vaccination clones (around 96% CD4, roughly 86% CD8).

With 3 bases clipped from V and 4 bases from J, the junction kept 5 bases outside the gene matches. Germline lookup yields CDR1 LGHDT and CDR2 YNNKEL (reference sequence). CDR3 length equals 14 residues. This clonotype was seen a handful of times. Its antigen remains unidentified. TCRdb re-analysed the 5' RACE reads in MiXCR, keeping a single row per CDR3 protein. The repertoire holds hundreds of thousands of distinct CDR3 sequences, with 20% to 25% as singletons. The chain links TRBV3-1 to TRBJ2-5; TRBD1 agrees at 7 bases. Material: PBMCs, obtained 21 days after the first yellow fever vaccination. The sequence came from a man between 18 and 29 years old who received the YFV17D yellow fever vaccine. The CDR3 is CASSHFYRGETQYF. CDR3 DNA: TGTGCCAGCAGCCACTTCTACAGGGGAGAGACCCAGTACTTC.